What follows describes a single T cell receptor (beta chain). PCR involved 60 Vbeta and 13 Jbeta primers. Measured with immunoSEQ multiplex PCR; TCRdb has only the in-frame clones, and not every one. The profile shows 150,000 to 180,000 clones, 70% to 80% of them singletons. The data are from a study of cytomegalovirus exposure and HLA in healthy donors. Per germline, CDR1 MDHEN and CDR2 SYDVKM. Trimming took off 7 bases at V and 1 base at J, with 4 bases between the two ends. The CDR3 contains 11 residues. J is TRBJ1-1 and V is TRBV28; no clear D gene. This receptor was obtained from a man aged 30-40 years in good health and CMV-seronegative. Sequencing was performed on PBMCs. The CDR3 DNA reads as TGTGCCAGCAACAAGAACACTGAAGCTTTCTTT. The encoded protein is CASNKNTEAFF.